This T cell receptor (beta chain) was profiled in a study of blood T cell repertoires in COVID-19. Germline values: CDR1 LNHDA, CDR2 SQIVND (reference sequence). The CDR3 spans 14 residues. V shed 6 bases and J 3 bases; nucleotides not matched to a gene: 5. Generated by immunoSEQ multiplex PCR, the TCRdb table keeps only in-frame clones and is missing some. The sample consists of 170,000 or so clones, approximately 80% of them appearing once. This clone was seen just once. The rearrangement joins TRBV19 to TRBJ1-3, with 7 bases aligning to TRBD1. This receptor was identified in a human donor in a cohort sampled during active COVID-19. Sequencing was done on a sample of peripheral blood. The CDR3 DNA reads as TGTGCCAGTAGCTTAACAGGGGTTGGAAACACCATATATTTT. Its translation is CASSLTGVGNTIYF.